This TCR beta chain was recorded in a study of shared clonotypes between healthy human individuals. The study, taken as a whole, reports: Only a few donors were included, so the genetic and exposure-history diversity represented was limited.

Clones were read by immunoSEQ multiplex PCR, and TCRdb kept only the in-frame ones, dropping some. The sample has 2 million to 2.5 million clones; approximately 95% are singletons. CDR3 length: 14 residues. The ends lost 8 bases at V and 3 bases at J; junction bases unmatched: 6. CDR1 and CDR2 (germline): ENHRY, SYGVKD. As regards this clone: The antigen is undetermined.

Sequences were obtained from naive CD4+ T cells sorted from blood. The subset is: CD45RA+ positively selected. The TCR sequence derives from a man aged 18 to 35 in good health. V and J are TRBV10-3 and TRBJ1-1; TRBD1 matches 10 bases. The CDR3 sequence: CAIQRTGGDTEAFF. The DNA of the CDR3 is TGTGCCATCCAACGGACAGGGGGGGACACTGAAGCTTTCTTT.